A single sample is the source of the 13 T cell receptor beta chains below, sequenced in a study of cytomegalovirus exposure and HLA in healthy donors. Amplification used 60 Vbeta primers and 13 Jbeta primers. The repertoire was sequenced with immunoSEQ multiplex PCR; TCRdb's copy has only in-frame clones and lacks some. Of some 120,000 clones in the sample, 81% were seen once. The sequencing input was PBMCs. The origin of the receptors is a man aged 18 to 29 in good health and CMV-seronegative.

For the CDR3, the DNA is TGTGCCAGCAGTGCCGCAATAGCGGGGGGGTACTACGAGCAGTACTTC. It yields the protein CASSAAIAGGYYEQYF. The V and J genes are TRBV2 and TRBJ2-7; 11 nucleotides agree with TRBD2. CDR1 SNHLY and CDR2 FYNNEI come from the germline V gene. V shed 4 bases and J 3 bases; nucleotides not matched to a gene: 8. The CDR3 sequence is 16 residues long.

This clone was seen a single time. The V and J genes are TRBV25-1 and TRBJ1-2; tentatively, D is TRBD1 (6 bases). The CDR3 contains 14 residues. CDR1 is MGHDK and CDR2 is SYGVNS in the germline V gene. Trimming pared 0 bases from V and 8 bases from J, leaving 13 bases between. The CDR3 nucleotides are TGTGCCAGCAGTGAATATCTAGGGGGAACGGGCTACACCTTC. Its protein product is CASSEYLGGTGYTF.

The chain has TRBV19 and TRBJ2-3; 7 bases align to TRBD2. The CDR3 runs to 15 residues. After removal of 8 bases from V and 4 bases from J, the junction contained 12 bases not matched to a gene. CDR1 and CDR2 from the germline V gene are LNHDA and SQIVND (reference sequence). CDR3: CASGLRGGTADTQYF. CDR3 bases: TGTGCCAGTGGCCTTCGCGGGGGTACTGCAGATACGCAGTATTTT.

This rearrangement joins TRBV28 to TRBJ1-5; D gene ambiguous. Germline CDR1 and CDR2: MDHEN and SYDVKM. The germline V and J ends were trimmed by 3 bases and 0 bases, with 9 bases remaining between them. The CDR3 length is 15 residues. For the CDR3, the DNA is TGTGCCAGCAGTTTGGGCAGCTATAGCAATCAGCCCCAGCATTTT. Translating gives CASSLGSYSNQPQHF.

The chain combines TRBV7-2 with TRBJ1-2, with TRBD1 matching 11 bases. Germline V gene data show CDR1 as SGHTA and CDR2 as FQGNSA. There are 15 residues in the CDR3. Losses at the gene ends were 4 bases for V and 8 bases for J; bases not matched to a gene: 9. The CDR3 bases are TGTGCCAGCAGCTCCGGCCGGACAGGGGGCGAAGGCTACACCTTC. Its protein product is CASSSGRTGGEGYTF.

This clone was counted only a few times. The chain combines TRBV6-6 with TRBJ1-1; 9 nucleotides agree with TRBD1. The V gene end was trimmed by 5 bases and the J gene end by 6 bases; junction bases not matched to a gene: 10. The CDR3 length is 15 residues. CDR1 MNHNY and CDR2 SVGAGI come from the germline V gene (reference sequence). The CDR3 spells CASSQPDRGIPEAFF. DNA of the CDR3: TGTGCCAGCAGTCAGCCAGACAGGGGGATCCCTGAAGCTTTCTTT.

The chain is built from TRBV5-1 and TRBJ1-1, with TRBD1 identical over 9 bases. This CDR3 is 16 amino acids long. Looked up from germline, CDR1 is SGHRS and CDR2 is YFSETQ. With 4 bases clipped from V and 0 bases from J, the junction kept 7 bases outside the gene matches. The CDR3 spells CASSAGQGQMNTEAFF. In DNA form, the CDR3 reads TGCGCCAGCAGCGCCGGACAGGGGCAGATGAACACTGAAGCTTTCTTT.

The V and J genes are TRBV19 and TRBJ1-5; D is unresolved. The CDR3 totals 15 residues. The V gene's germline CDR1 is LNHDA and CDR2 SQIVND (reference sequence). The ends were cut back, 3 bases at V and 4 bases at J, with 13 bases in the middle. CDR3 bases: TGTGCCAGTAGTATTCACCCTGAGGCTAATCAGCCCCAGCATTTT. Amino acids: CASSIHPEANQPQHF.

The rearrangement links TRBV6-5 to TRBJ2-7; 7 nucleotides align to TRBD2. The CDR3 has 12 residues. Germline CDR1 reads MNHEY; CDR2 reads SVGAGI. The V and J ends lost 6 bases and 6 bases, in that order; junction bases with no gene match: 5. The CDR3 sequence: CASRTSGGEQYF. CDR3 DNA: TGTGCCAGCAGGACCTCGGGGGGCGAGCAGTACTTC.

J is TRBJ2-3 and V is TRBV11-3; 7 nucleotides line up with TRBD2. Germline assignment: CDR1 SGHNT and CDR2 YENEEA. The length of the CDR3 is 15 residues. The V segment lost 0 bases and the J segment 3 bases; nucleotides outside the gene matches: 3. The CDR3 DNA reads as TGTGCCAGCAGCTTAGACGGGGGGATAACAGATACGCAGTATTTT. Translating gives CASSLDGGITDTQYF.

The gene calls are TRBV5-4 and TRBJ1-1, with D possibly matching TRBD1 (5 bases). CDR3 length: 13 amino acids. The germline V and J ends were trimmed by 2 bases and 4 bases, with 9 bases remaining between them. Germline V gene data show CDR1 as SGHNT and CDR2 as YYREEE (reference sequence). CDR3 sequence (DNA): TGTGCCAGCAGCTTTCGGGGGATCACTGAAGCTTTCTTT. Residues: CASSFRGITEAFF. Using reference TRBV5-4 and TRBJ1-1 for the parts outside the CDR3, the full variable domain is ETGVTQSPTHLIKTRGQQVTLRCSSQSGHNTVSWYQQALGQGPQFIFQYYREEENGRGNFPPRFSGLQFPNYSSELNVNALELDDSALYLCASSFRGITEAFFGQGTRLTVV.

V usage is TRBV7-9 and J usage is TRBJ1-4, with 10 bases matching TRBD1. V was pared by 5 bases and J by 8 bases, with 8 bases of the junction left unmatched. The CDR3 contains 15 residues. Per the germline V gene, CDR1 is SEHNR and CDR2 is FQNEAQ (reference sequence). For the CDR3, the DNA is TGTGCCAGCAGCGCCGGGGACAGGGGCTGGGAAAAACTGTTTTTT. Protein: CASSAGDRGWEKLFF.

V usage is TRBV21-1 and J usage is TRBJ1-1; the listed D gene, TRBD1, was not tested against the DNA. TRBV21-1 is a pseudogene. This CDR3 is 13 amino acids long. The CDR3 nucleotides read TGTGCCAGCCCCGCACAGGAATCCACTGAAGCTTTCTTT. Protein sequence: CASPAQESTEAFF.